This record looks at one T cell receptor (beta chain) sequence and its context. The data were obtained in a study of OX40 agonist ivuxolimab in advanced cancers. V shed 4 bases and J 8 bases; nucleotides not matched to a gene: 8. Germline CDR1 SGHVS, CDR2 FNYEAQ. The CDR3 is made up of 14 amino acids. Assay: immunoSEQ multiplex PCR; the TCRdb copy retains only in-frame clones and omits some. The sample contains some 59,000 clones, roughly 88% of which appear only once. This chain links TRBV7-6 with TRBJ2-1, with 7 positions matching TRBD1. Source: CD4+ or CD8+ T cells sorted from blood, taken in a trial of the OX40 agonist ivuxolimab. This TCR was recovered from an adult with an advanced solid tumor such as melanoma, head and neck, liver or kidney cancer. The CDR3 region is CASSSPNRGHEQFF. The DNA for the CDR3 is TGTGCCAGCAGCTCCCCAAACAGGGGTCATGAGCAGTTCTTC.